The present entry profiles one T cell receptor (beta chain) with its context. Its antigen is not identified. The data were taken from a study of cytomegalovirus exposure and HLA in healthy donors. Study-level results: Rarity held for most TCR sequences, but there were some public TCRs that occurred in many donors. The sole available immune exposure information was CMV serostatus. Links to common viral pathogens appeared, in a later analysis, for several of the most significant clusters. HLA allele associations emerged for roughly 17,000 TCR beta sequences in a later analysis, at 0.05 false discovery rate.

Between the trimmed V and J ends, which lost 2 bases and 1 base, there was a span of 8 bases. The CDR3 covers 14 residues. Germline assignment: CDR1 SGHTA and CDR2 FQGTGA. Both 60 Vbeta primers and 13 Jbeta primers went into the PCR. Libraries were prepared by immunoSEQ multiplex PCR; TCRdb keeps only in-frame clonotypes and omits some of them. This table holds fewer than 250,000 clones, 82% found once. The sequencing input was PBMCs. The V and J genes are TRBV7-3 and TRBJ1-1; D might be TRBD1 (5 bases). This clonotype was sampled from a man aged 40-49 years in good health and CMV-seropositive. CDR3 nucleotides: TGTGCCAGCAGCTTACAGGGTAAGAACACTGAAGCTTTCTTT. Amino acid sequence: CASSLQGKNTEAFF. Looking up the rest from reference TRBV7-3 and TRBJ1-1 gives the full variable domain: GAGVSQTPSNKVTEKGKYVELRCDPISGHTALYWYRQSLGQGPEFLIYFQGTGAADDSGLPNDRFFAVRPEGSVSTLKIQRTERGDSAVYLCASSLQGKNTEAFFGQGTRLTVV.